Listed below are T cell receptor beta chains from one sample, sequenced in a study of a mutant IDH1 vaccine in newly diagnosed glioma. These receptors' targets are unknown. Produced via immunoSEQ multiplex PCR; TCRdb's table is partial and in-frame only. The sample has about 30,000 clones, about 80% seen once; the top ten hold 15% to 17%. The sample was PBMCs, taken from a glioma patient whose treatment included an IDH1 peptide vaccine. These receptors were collected from a man aged 25-40 years with glioma. The CDR3 runs from the conserved cysteine through the conserved F or W. D genes are given only for firm matches. Rows may omit the clone size; those that give it use once, few, many or a size class.

D gene	clone size	J gene	V gene	CDR3 protein	CDR3 DNA
-	-	TRBJ1-1	TRBV19	CASSWGTEAFF	TGTGCCAGTAGCTGGGGGACTGAAGCTTTCTTT
TRBD2	-	TRBJ2-1	TRBV15	CATSRDFFSGVSYNEQFF	TGTGCCACCAGCAGAGATTTCTTTAGCGGGGTCTCCTACAATGAGCAGTTCTTC
-	-	TRBJ2-2	TRBV18	CASSLNTGELFF	TGTGCCAGCTCACTGAACACCGGGGAGCTGTTTTTT
TRBD1	-	TRBJ1-3	TRBV18	CASSLRGGPTGSGNTIYF	TGTGCCAGCTCACTCAGGGGGGGTCCAACCGGCTCTGGAAACACCATATATTTT
-	-	TRBJ2-3	TRBV5-1	CASSPFLSGADTQYF	TGCGCCAGCAGCCCATTTCTGTCAGGGGCAGATACGCAGTATTTT
TRBD1	-	TRBJ1-5	TRBV4-1	CASSQEGDRVWVQPQHF	TGCGCCAGCAGCCAAGAAGGGGACAGGGTCTGGGTTCAGCCCCAGCATTTT
-	-	TRBJ2-2	TRBV19	CASTSGGGGSTGELFF	TGTGCCAGTACTTCCGGAGGGGGAGGGAGCACCGGGGAGCTGTTTTTT
-	-	TRBJ1-3	TRBV4-1	CASSQDRTGDGNTIYF	TGCGCCAGCAGCCAAGATAGAACGGGGGATGGAAACACCATATATTTT
-	-	TRBJ2-7	TRBV7-6	CASSLLQEGEQYF	TGTGCCAGCAGCCTATTGCAGGAAGGCGAGCAGTACTTC
TRBD1	-	TRBJ2-1	TRBV13	CASSPRTGRNEQFF	TGTGCCAGCAGCCCTCGGACAGGGCGGAATGAGCAGTTCTTC
-	-	TRBJ2-3	TRBV6-1	CASSEVSGVTDTQYF	TGTGCCAGCAGTGAGGTTAGCGGTGTGACAGATACGCAGTATTTT
-	-	TRBJ2-5	TRBV7-7	CASGPQLETQYF	TGTGCCAGCGGACCCCAGTTGGAGACCCAGTACTTC
TRBD2	-	TRBJ2-7	TRBV10-1	CASKTSGSYEQYF	TGCGCCAGCAAGACTAGCGGGAGCTACGAGCAGTACTTC
TRBD1	-	TRBJ2-1	TRBV2	CASRPGQYNEQFF	TGTGCCAGCAGGCCGGGACAGTACAATGAGCAGTTCTTC
TRBD2	-	TRBJ2-5	TRBV5-1	CASSLERLISGAGDQETQYF	TGCGCCAGCAGCTTGGAGAGATTGATTAGCGGGGCGGGCGATCAAGAGACCCAGTACTTC
TRBD2	once	TRBJ2-1	TRBV7-8	CASSLARAGRGNEQFF	TGTGCCAGCAGCTTAGCGAGAGCGGGAAGGGGTAATGAGCAGTTCTTC
-	once	TRBJ1-2	TRBV28	CASSFPGGASNYGYTF	TGTGCCAGCAGTTTCCCCGGGGGCGCTTCAAACTATGGCTACACCTTC
-	-	TRBJ2-7	TRBV5-1	CASSRGVVGDRHEQYF	TGCGCCAGCAGCCGGGGAGTTGTGGGGGACCGCCACGAGCAGTACTTC
-	once	TRBJ2-7	TRBV4-1	CASSQEDRRSYEQYF	TGCGCCAGCAGCCAAGAGGACAGAAGGTCCTACGAGCAGTACTTC
-	-	TRBJ2-7	TRBV7-9	CASSFAPLYEQYF	TGTGCCAGCAGCTTCGCCCCTTTGTACGAGCAGTACTTC
-	-	TRBJ2-7	TRBV4-1	CASSQGTEKFYEQYF	TGCGCCAGCAGCCAAGGGACTGAAAAATTCTACGAGCAGTACTTC
-	-	TRBJ2-7	TRBV6-1	CASRLGEQYF	TGTGCCAGCAGGTTGGGCGAGCAGTACTTC
TRBD1	once	TRBJ2-3	TRBV6-5	CASGQGETDTQYF	TGTGCCAGCGGACAGGGGGAGACAGATACGCAGTATTTT
-	-	TRBJ2-7	TRBV5-6	CASSLSEEGQYF	TGTGCCAGCAGCTTGTCTGAGGAAGGCCAGTACTTC
TRBD2	-	TRBJ2-3	TRBV14	CASSPLTSGRVMDTQYF	TGTGCCAGCAGCCCACTCACTAGCGGGAGGGTGATGGATACGCAGTATTTT
-	once	TRBJ1-2	TRBV19	CASEKVVNYGYTF	TGTGCCAGTGAGAAGGTCGTCAACTATGGCTACACCTTC
TRBD1	-	TRBJ2-1	TRBV18	CASSLATGDGQFF	TGTGCCAGCTCACTCGCAACAGGGGATGGGCAGTTCTTC
-	-	TRBJ1-5	TRBV2	CASSENSGLNQPQHF	TGTGCCAGCAGTGAAAACAGTGGCCTCAATCAGCCCCAGCATTTT
-	-	TRBJ1-1	TRBV2	CASSLAGSLNTEAFF	TGTGCCAGCAGCCTGGCCGGGTCTCTGAACACTGAAGCTTTCTTT
-	-	TRBJ2-1	TRBV5-1	CASSVFQGEQFF	TGCGCCAGCAGCGTATTCCAGGGTGAGCAGTTCTTC
TRBD1	-	TRBJ2-7	TRBV6-5	CASSSYRQGRSYEQYF	TGTGCCAGCAGTTCATATCGACAGGGACGCTCCTACGAGCAGTACTTC
-	-	TRBJ2-3	TRBV5-1	CASSSEGTHSVDTQYF	TGCGCCAGCAGCTCCGAAGGGACCCACTCGGTAGATACGCAGTATTTT
-	-	TRBJ2-7	TRBV14	CASSQGTDTYEQYF	TGTGCCAGCAGCCAAGGGACCGACACCTACGAGCAGTACTTC
TRBD1	-	TRBJ1-2	TRBV14	CASSQGSRTGIYGYTF	TGTGCCAGCAGCCAAGGGTCCAGGACAGGGATTTATGGCTACACCTTC
-	-	TRBJ1-1	TRBV5-1	CASSDRNTEAFF	TGCGCCAGCAGCGACAGGAACACTGAAGCTTTCTTT
-	-	TRBJ2-2	TRBV4-2	CASSQGRLNTGELFF	TGTGCCAGCAGCCAAGGCCGCCTGAACACCGGGGAGCTGTTTTTT
-	-	TRBJ1-5	TRBV10-3	CAISESGTYQPQHF	TGTGCCATCAGTGAGTCTGGGACCTATCAGCCCCAGCATTTT
-	-	TRBJ2-5	TRBV9	CASSVQETQYF	TGTGCCAGCAGCGTTCAAGAGACCCAGTACTTC
-	-	TRBJ1-1	TRBV5-6	CASSKRGGEAFF	TGTGCCAGCAGCAAACGGGGGGGTGAAGCTTTCTTT
TRBD1	once	TRBJ1-4	TRBV4-2	CASSQGPPGQGAEKLFF	TGTGCCAGCAGCCAAGGGCCGCCGGGACAGGGCGCTGAAAAACTGTTTTTT
-	-	TRBJ1-2	TRBV5-1	CASSSEQGSYTF	TGCGCCAGCAGCTCTGAGCAGGGGAGCTACACCTTC
-	-	TRBJ2-7	TRBV11-3	CASSHYRRAYEQYF	TGTGCCAGCAGCCACTACAGGAGAGCCTACGAGCAGTACTTC
-	once	TRBJ1-2	TRBV14	CASSPGLGRGDYGYTF	TGTGCCAGCAGCCCTGGGTTGGGCCGGGGAGACTATGGCTACACCTTC
-	few	TRBJ2-2	TRBV10-3	CAISSRADTGELFF	TGTGCCATCAGTTCCAGGGCCGACACCGGGGAGCTGTTTTTT
-	-	TRBJ1-1	TRBV7-2	CASSLRAVVSGEAFF	TGTGCCAGCAGCTTACGGGCGGTCGTTTCAGGGGAAGCTTTCTTT
-	-	TRBJ1-5	TRBV5-6	CASSLRGASNQPQHF	TGTGCCAGCAGCTTGAGGGGGGCGAGCAATCAGCCCCAGCATTTT
-	-	TRBJ2-3	TRBV5-4	CASSLAVAGASTDTQYF	TGTGCCAGCAGCTTGGCCGTCGCAGGAGCCAGCACAGATACGCAGTATTTT
-	-	TRBJ2-7	TRBV13	CASSPGLSGYEQYF	TGTGCCAGCAGCCCCGGCCTCAGCGGCTACGAGCAGTACTTC